Shown below are 3 T cell receptor beta chains from a single sample sequenced in a study of blood T cell repertoires in COVID-19. The table came from immunoSEQ multiplex PCR; TCRdb's copy has only in-frame clones and leaves some out. The sample gives 300,000 to 450,000 clones, approximately 84% of which show up once; 1% is in the top ten. Specimen: PBMCs or T cells enriched from blood (not recorded which). The receptors shown here come from a woman in her 30s who had recovered from COVID-19.

The J gene is TRBJ2-1, the V gene TRBV5-1; TRBD2 aligns across 10 bases. The CDR3 has 17 amino acids. Germline V gene data show CDR1 as SGHRS and CDR2 as YFSETQ. V trimming: 2 bases; J trimming: 0 bases; junction bases outside the gene matches: 5. The DNA for the CDR3 is TGCGCCAGCAGCTTAGGACTAGCGGTGACCTCCTACAATGAGCAGTTCTTC. Its translation is CASSLGLAVTSYNEQFF. Full variable domain (missing parts from reference TRBV5-1 and TRBJ2-1): KAGVTQTPRYLIKTRGQQVTLSCSPISGHRSVSWYQQTPGQGLQFLFEYFSETQRNKGNFPGRFSGRQFSNSRSEMNVSTLELGDSALYLCASSLGLAVTSYNEQFFGPGTRLTVL.

The gene calls are TRBV6-5 and TRBJ1-6; no definite D call. Deletions cut 4 bases from V and 7 bases from J, with 8 bases between. Germline assignment: CDR1 MNHEY and CDR2 SVGAGI. The CDR3 sequence is 13 residues long. The CDR3 spells CASSFKRNSPLHF. The CDR3 DNA reads TGTGCCAGCAGTTTTAAGCGAAATTCACCCCTCCACTTT.

This chain joins TRBV4-1 and TRBJ2-5; possibly TRBD1 for D (6 bases). From germline, CDR1 is MGHRA and CDR2 YSYEKL. This CDR3 is built from 15 residues. Trimming shortened V by 2 bases and J by 2 bases, and 12 bases separated the two germline ends. The CDR3 loop reads CASSQPGHKQETQYF. The CDR3 nucleotides are TGCGCCAGCAGCCAACCGGGACACAAACAAGAGACCCAGTACTTC.